This T cell receptor (beta chain) was recovered during a study of T cells in Graves' hyperthyroidism and ophthalmopathy (dated by TCRdb to about 2019). Regarding the study in general: Peripheral blood samples were taken at the time of initial diagnosis, prior to any treatment. To identify TCR V-J signatures that set the groups apart, the researchers used a discovery cohort of 100 patients, made up of approximately 43 with Graves' ophthalmopathy and about 55 with stable Graves' hyperthyroidism. Prospective prediction of ophthalmopathy was tested in an independent validation cohort consisting of 18 hyperthyroidism patients and about 17 patients who later progressed to ophthalmopathy. The roughly 91 discovery patients were randomly split 7:3 into training and test sets. Thyroid tissue and blood T-cell repertoires from over 5 Graves' hyperthyroidism patients were also compared in the study. After blood sampling, hyperthyroidism patients were treated with methimazole at a starting dose of 30 mg daily, and ophthalmopathy patients were treated with high-dose intravenous methylprednisolone. The paper describes TCR Vbeta CDR3 sequencing of about 140 peripheral blood samples, made up of about 41 ophthalmopathy patients, more than 70 hyperthyroidism patients and roughly 17 progressor patients. Results and caveats for the whole study, not just this receptor: In cross-validation, a model built on a 13 V-J signature told ophthalmopathy apart from stable hyperthyroidism with just under 90% sensitivity and around 83% specificity, and in testing the same model reached 80%/75%. Blood samples also contained most of the expanded thyroid clonotypes (frequency above 0.001), which suggests that blood repertoires may reflect thyroid immune responses. Sample size was not statistically predetermined, and blinding of investigators to group allocation was not performed. In validation, progression to ophthalmopathy was predicted by the model with roughly 71% sensitivity and just over 72% specificity, a median of approximately 6.5 months before onset.

A patient counted as having stable Graves' hyperthyroidism if no progression to ophthalmopathy occurred over 18 months of follow-up. Hyperthyroidism patients were aged 18 to 65 years and newly diagnosed, with disease duration of less than 2 months. The study excluded patients with uncontrolled infections, other autoimmune diseases, pregnancy or lactation. Diagnoses were established on the basis of clinical symptoms, serum thyroxine and TRAb, thyroid ultrasound, and orbital computed tomography. Ficoll-Paque density gradient centrifugation was used to isolate PBMCs from 10 ml of fresh peripheral blood. Total RNA was extracted using Trizol reagent, and RNA quality was assessed on an Agilent 2100 Bioanalyzer. The TCR beta CDR3 regions were amplified from RNA transcripts. For the first round of RT-PCR on the TCR CDR3, the HTBI primer set was used together with the Qiagen OneStep RT-PCR kit. Libraries were constructed in a second round of multiplex PCR, after which size selection and purification were carried out. Paired-end sequencing of the libraries was performed with 100 bp reads on an Illumina HiSeq2000. The study's own analysis went as follows. Raw data were processed with SOAPnuke, discarding reads with adapters, uncalled bases, mean Phred below 15, or no exact constant-primer or identifier match. High-quality paired reads were merged using COPE v1.2.5, and each unique nucleotide sequence was defined as a clonotype. MiTCR v1.1 was used to align the clonotypes against IMGT TRBV, TRBD and TRBJ reference segments. Only V-J combinations with frequency above 0.0001, covering 99% to 99.2% of repertoires, were analysed. The TCS score was defined as F50 (clonal expansion) divided by E x V (chaos), with BLOSUM62-based TCRdist calculated between CDR3 peptides within each V-J. Welch's t-statistics and random forest reduced around 550 V-J features to around 14, which were used in a naive Bayes classifier (R e1071). TCRdb trimmed public reads at Q25 via fastp, called clones via MiXCR and kept in-frame beta chains. Rows are combined by CDR3 protein, so each entry shows the most common genes and DNA. TCRdb's processing, not the authors' own work, is the source of the V and J calls. The sample includes 380,000 or so distinct CDR3 sequences, with more than 11% observed a single time. The ten largest account for about 22% of the sample.

The junction shows trimming of 9 bases on V and 4 bases on J, and the gene matches do not reach 4 bases of it. CDR1 and CDR2 are read off the germline V gene (reference sequence) as SEHNR and FQNEAQ. The CDR3 covers 13 residues, taking in both the cysteine and the phenylalanine. This entry keeps only the CDR3 DNA: 39 bases, framed from base 1. This clonotype showed up just a few times. No antigen is known for it. Base-call qualities are not available, and no considerably larger clone is one nucleotide away. The sequence is built from TRBV7-9 and TRBJ2-3, and 10 junction bases match TRBD1. The source material was blood. The receptor was derived from a woman in her thirties with Graves' hyperthyroidism. The CDR3 region has the sequence CASGTGAPDTQYF. The bases are TGTGCCAGTGGGACAGGGGCCCCAGATACGCAGTATTTT.